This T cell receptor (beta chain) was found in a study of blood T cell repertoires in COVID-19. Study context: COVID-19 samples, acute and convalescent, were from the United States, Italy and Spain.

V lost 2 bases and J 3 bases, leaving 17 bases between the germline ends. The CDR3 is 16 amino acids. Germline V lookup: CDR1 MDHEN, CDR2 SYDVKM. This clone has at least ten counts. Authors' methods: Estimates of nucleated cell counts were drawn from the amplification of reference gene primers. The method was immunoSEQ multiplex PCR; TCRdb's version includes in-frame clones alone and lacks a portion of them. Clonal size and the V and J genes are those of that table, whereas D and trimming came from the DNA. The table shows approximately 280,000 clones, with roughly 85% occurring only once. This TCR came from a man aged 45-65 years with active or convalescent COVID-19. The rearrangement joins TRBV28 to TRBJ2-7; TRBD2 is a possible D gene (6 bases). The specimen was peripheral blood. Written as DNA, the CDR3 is TGTGCCAGCAGTTTAAACCCGCCGCGGGACTTCTACGAGCAGTACTTC. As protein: CASSLNPPRDFYEQYF.